The present TCR beta chain was sequenced within a study of cytomegalovirus exposure and HLA in healthy donors. Overall study results and limits: Because they were indistinguishable, some V segments, including TRBV6-2 and TRBV6-3, were excluded. Previously analyzed data showed that most TCR beta V segments were productive at a frequency of about 90% or about 30%. HLA restriction was apparent for most CMV-associated TCR beta chains in a later analysis. In a later analysis, TCR beta V- and J-gene trimming was associated with a missense DCLRE1C variant.

This PCR relied on a set of 60 Vbeta primers and 13 Jbeta primers. The table came from immunoSEQ multiplex PCR; TCRdb's copy has only in-frame clones and leaves some out. The sample has about 230,000 clones; 77% are singletons. Trimming left V 7 bases short and J 1 base short, with 11 bases between. CDR3 length: 13 residues. The germline gives CDR1 SEHNR, CDR2 FQNEAQ (reference sequence). Of note for this clone: Its cognate antigen is unknown.

Sequences were obtained from PBMCs. The clonotype originates from a woman aged 55-69 years in good health and CMV-seropositive. The chain joins TRBV7-9 to TRBJ2-7; D is perhaps TRBD1 (6 bases). CDR3: CASNRANSYEQYF. For the CDR3, the DNA is TGTGCCAGCAACAGGGCCAATTCCTACGAGCAGTACTTC.